These T cell receptor beta chains were read from a single sample in a study of T cell clones after liver transplantation. Produced via immunoSEQ multiplex PCR; TCRdb's table is partial and in-frame only. The table lists around 30,000 clones, around 94% of them singletons. The sample here was CD8+ T cells from blood, taken 12 months after liver transplant. These receptors were obtained from a human patient who received a liver transplant. The graft donor may be the source of some T cells. The CDR3 runs from the conserved cysteine through the conserved F or W. Fields, in order: clone size, J gene, V gene, D gene, CDR3 protein, CDR3 DNA. A D gene is named only where the DNA matches it firmly. Some rows have no size entry. The others give once, few or many, or a class for an expanded clone.

size: -; J: TRBJ1-2; V: TRBV9; D: -; CDR3: CASSGWRLGDNYGYTF; DNA: TGTGCCAGCAGCGGTTGGAGACTGGGAGATAACTATGGCTACACCTTC
size: -; J: TRBJ2-3; V: TRBV27; D: TRBD1; CDR3: CASSPVRGTGATDTQYF; DNA: TGTGCCAGCAGTCCCGTTCGGGGGACAGGGGCCACAGATACGCAGTATTTT
size: -; J: TRBJ2-2; V: TRBV4-2; D: -; CDR3: CASSLEWGGELFF; DNA: TGTGCCAGCAGCCTCGAGTGGGGCGGGGAGCTGTTTTTT
size: -; J: TRBJ1-4; V: TRBV19; D: -; CDR3: CASSIDQETGAFEKLFF; DNA: TGTGCCAGTAGTATAGATCAAGAGACAGGTGCTTTCGAAAAACTGTTTTTT
size: -; J: TRBJ2-4; V: TRBV6-5; D: -; CDR3: CASSSTGGAGDIQYF; DNA: TGTGCCAGCAGTTCCACTGGGGGGGCAGGGGACATTCAGTACTTC
size: -; J: TRBJ1-2; V: TRBV7-9; D: -; CDR3: CASRHSGLRGGYTF; DNA: TGTGCCAGCAGGCATTCGGGACTGCGAGGTGGCTACACCTTC
size: -; J: TRBJ1-3; V: TRBV13; D: -; CDR3: CASSLERFSGNTIYF; DNA: TGTGCCAGCAGCTTAGAACGATTCTCTGGAAACACCATATATTTT
size: -; J: TRBJ2-2; V: TRBV6-5; D: TRBD1; CDR3: CASSRQGSTGELFF; DNA: TGTGCCAGCAGTCGACAGGGGAGCACCGGGGAGCTGTTTTTT
size: -; J: TRBJ2-1; V: TRBV19; D: -; CDR3: CASSLDYNEQFF; DNA: TGTGCCAGTAGCCTTGACTACAATGAGCAGTTCTTC
size: -; J: TRBJ2-7; V: TRBV13; D: TRBD2; CDR3: CASSLAGGEQYF; DNA: TGTGCCAGCAGCTTGGCGGGAGGCGAGCAGTACTTC
size: once; J: TRBJ2-2; V: TRBV27; D: -; CDR3: CASSLRNTGELFF; DNA: TGTGCCAGCAGTTTAAGGAACACCGGGGAGCTGTTTTTT
size: -; J: TRBJ2-3; V: TRBV7-3; D: -; CDR3: CASSLRRDLTDTQYF; DNA: TGTGCCAGCAGCTTACGGAGGGACCTCACAGATACGCAGTATTTT
size: -; J: TRBJ1-1; V: TRBV30; D: -; CDR3: CAWAWAENTEAFF; DNA: TGTGCCTGGGCCTGGGCAGAGAACACTGAAGCTTTCTTT
size: -; J: TRBJ1-4; V: TRBV7-9; D: -; CDR3: CASSLVNEKLFF; DNA: TGTGCCAGCAGCTTAGTTAATGAAAAACTGTTTTTT
size: once; J: TRBJ2-4; V: TRBV5-1; D: -; CDR3: CASSPDQNKNIQYF; DNA: TGCGCCAGCAGCCCGGACCAAAACAAAAACATTCAGTACTTC
size: -; J: TRBJ2-7; V: TRBV6-1; D: -; CDR3: CASSEYVGGGYEQYF; DNA: TGTGCCAGCAGTGAATACGTTGGGGGTGGCTACGAGCAGTACTTC
size: -; J: TRBJ2-7; V: TRBV11-2; D: -; CDR3: CASSQEIGYSYEQYF; DNA: TGTGCCAGCAGCCAAGAAATCGGTTACTCCTACGAGCAGTACTTC
size: -; J: TRBJ1-5; V: TRBV7-2; D: -; CDR3: CASSPWGGGNQPQHF; DNA: TGTGCCAGCAGCCCGTGGGGAGGGGGCAATCAGCCCCAGCATTTT
size: -; J: TRBJ2-1; V: TRBV13; D: TRBD2; CDR3: CASSLGLGGRDEQFF; DNA: TGTGCCAGCAGCTTAGGCCTTGGCGGGAGAGATGAGCAGTTCTTC
size: -; J: TRBJ2-2; V: TRBV7-9; D: -; CDR3: CASSLAHPGRVVNTGELFF; DNA: TGTGCCAGCAGCTTAGCGCACCCTGGACGGGTGGTAAACACCGGGGAGCTGTTTTTT
size: -; J: TRBJ1-1; V: TRBV6-1; D: TRBD1; CDR3: CASSAAYRGTVTEAFF; DNA: TGTGCCAGCAGTGCCGCTTACAGGGGTACCGTTACTGAAGCTTTCTTT
size: -; J: TRBJ2-1; V: TRBV27; D: -; CDR3: CASSEGGTYNEQFF; DNA: TGTGCCAGCAGTGAGGGGGGGACCTACAATGAGCAGTTCTTC
size: -; J: TRBJ1-2; V: TRBV28; D: TRBD1; CDR3: CASSPQGAGGYTF; DNA: TGTGCCAGCAGTCCACAGGGGGCCGGGGGCTACACCTTC
size: -; J: TRBJ1-4; V: TRBV2; D: -; CDR3: CASSGSRSTALNEKLFF; DNA: TGTGCCAGCAGTGGTTCCCGATCCACGGCACTAAATGAAAAACTGTTTTTT
size: -; J: TRBJ2-3; V: TRBV7-2; D: -; CDR3: CASSSILQGDTQYF; DNA: TGTGCCAGCAGCTCGATATTACAGGGAGATACGCAGTATTTT
size: -; J: TRBJ1-1; V: TRBV7-9; D: -; CDR3: CASSFETMNTEAFF; DNA: TGTGCCAGCAGCTTTGAGACAATGAACACTGAAGCTTTCTTT
size: -; J: TRBJ2-7; V: TRBV28; D: TRBD2; CDR3: CASKNGGYEQYF; DNA: TGTGCCAGCAAAAACGGGGGGTACGAGCAGTACTTC
size: -; J: TRBJ2-5; V: TRBV2; D: TRBD2; CDR3: CASSRGASGRGGETQYF; DNA: TGTGCCAGCAGTCGAGGGGCTAGCGGGAGAGGAGGTGAGACCCAGTACTTC
size: -; J: TRBJ2-3; V: TRBV7-9; D: TRBD2; CDR3: CASKPRGGGDTDTQYF; DNA: TGTGCCAGCAAGCCCCGGGGTGGGGGGGACACAGATACGCAGTATTTT
size: -; J: TRBJ2-1; V: TRBV9; D: -; CDR3: CASSVGWRYNEQFF; DNA: TGTGCCAGCAGCGTAGGGTGGAGATACAATGAGCAGTTCTTC
size: once; J: TRBJ1-5; V: TRBV5-1; D: -; CDR3: CASSLGMGGLNQPQHF; DNA: TGCGCCAGCAGCTTGGGGATGGGGGGACTCAATCAGCCCCAGCATTTT
size: -; J: TRBJ2-3; V: TRBV6-1; D: TRBD1; CDR3: CASSGTGITDTQYF; DNA: TGTGCCAGCAGCGGGACAGGGATCACAGATACGCAGTATTTT
size: -; J: TRBJ2-7; V: TRBV4-1; D: TRBD2; CDR3: CASSQPGLAYEQYF; DNA: TGCGCCAGCAGCCAACCGGGACTAGCCTACGAGCAGTACTTC
size: -; J: TRBJ2-7; V: TRBV7-9; D: TRBD1; CDR3: CASSDTQGQGVYEQYF; DNA: TGTGCCAGCAGCGACACCCAGGGGCAGGGGGTCTACGAGCAGTACTTC
size: -; J: TRBJ2-3; V: TRBV28; D: -; CDR3: CASSLRTPTDTQYF; DNA: TGTGCCAGCAGTTTAAGGACTCCCACAGATACGCAGTATTTT
size: -; J: TRBJ2-1; V: TRBV9; D: -; CDR3: CASCPYDTYNEQFF; DNA: TGTGCCAGCTGTCCCTACGATACCTACAATGAGCAGTTCTTC
size: -; J: TRBJ2-7; V: TRBV5-1; D: -; CDR3: CASSSASHYEQYF; DNA: TGCGCCAGCAGCTCGGCCTCCCACTACGAGCAGTACTTC
size: -; J: TRBJ2-3; V: TRBV5-4; D: -; CDR3: CASSLEWAGHSQYF; DNA: TGTGCCAGCAGCTTGGAATGGGCGGGACATTCGCAGTATTTT
size: -; J: TRBJ2-5; V: TRBV19; D: TRBD1; CDR3: CASMDREQETQYF; DNA: TGTGCCAGTATGGACAGGGAACAAGAGACCCAGTACTTC
size: -; J: TRBJ2-7; V: TRBV27; D: TRBD2; CDR3: CASSRLAGSYEQYF; DNA: TGTGCCAGCAGTCGACTAGCGGGGTCCTACGAGCAGTACTTC
size: few; J: TRBJ2-7; V: TRBV6-1; D: -; CDR3: CASSQWGSPYEQYF; DNA: TGTGCCAGCAGTCAATGGGGGTCCCCATACGAGCAGTACTTC
size: once; J: TRBJ2-7; V: TRBV9; D: -; CDR3: CASSPGSHEQYF; DNA: TGTGCCAGCAGCCCGGGCTCCCACGAGCAGTACTTC
size: once; J: TRBJ2-1; V: TRBV19; D: -; CDR3: CASGLRGGASYNEQFF; DNA: TGTGCCAGTGGCCTCAGGGGGGGAGCTTCCTACAATGAGCAGTTCTTC
size: -; J: TRBJ1-4; V: TRBV5-4; D: TRBD1; CDR3: CASSEDRGNEKLFF; DNA: TGTGCCAGCAGCGAGGACAGGGGAAATGAAAAACTGTTTTTT
size: -; J: TRBJ2-5; V: TRBV9; D: TRBD2; CDR3: CASSAGLAVQETQYF; DNA: TGTGCCAGCAGCGCCGGACTAGCGGTCCAAGAGACCCAGTACTTC
size: -; J: TRBJ2-7; V: TRBV9; D: TRBD1; CDR3: CASSVGDSSYEQYF; DNA: TGTGCCAGCAGCGTAGGGGACAGCTCCTACGAGCAGTACTTC
size: few; J: TRBJ2-3; V: TRBV28; D: TRBD2; CDR3: CASSARRAHSGLAGGWVATQYF; DNA: TGTGCCAGCAGTGCACGGCGGGCGCATTCGGGACTAGCGGGAGGATGGGTTGCTACGCAGTATTTT
size: -; J: TRBJ2-7; V: TRBV4-1; D: TRBD1; CDR3: CASSQDRTGSSYEQYF; DNA: TGCGCCAGCAGCCAAGACCGGACAGGGAGCTCCTACGAGCAGTACTTC
size: once; J: TRBJ2-1; V: TRBV27; D: -; CDR3: CASSSPSESSYNEQFF; DNA: TGTGCCAGCAGTTCCCCTAGCGAGAGTTCCTACAATGAGCAGTTCTTC
size: -; J: TRBJ2-7; V: TRBV7-6; D: -; CDR3: CASSLVSGQRREQYF; DNA: TGTGCCAGCAGCTTAGTGTCGGGACAAAGACGCGAGCAGTACTTC
size: -; J: TRBJ1-4; V: TRBV18; D: TRBD1; CDR3: CASSPQRQGATNEKLFF; DNA: TGTGCCAGCTCACCACAGAGGCAGGGGGCAACTAATGAAAAACTGTTTTTT
size: -; J: TRBJ1-4; V: TRBV7-9; D: -; CDR3: CASSLQGPTNEKLFF; DNA: TGTGCCAGCAGCTTACAGGGCCCAACTAATGAAAAACTGTTTTTT
size: -; J: TRBJ2-1; V: TRBV9; D: TRBD1; CDR3: CASSDRDRGNEQFF; DNA: TGTGCCAGCAGCGACCGGGACAGGGGTAATGAGCAGTTCTTC
size: -; J: TRBJ1-2; V: TRBV19; D: TRBD1; CDR3: CASSRGQGGLNYGYTF; DNA: TGTGCCAGTAGTAGGGGACAGGGCGGACTTAACTATGGCTACACCTTC
size: -; J: TRBJ2-7; V: TRBV12-5; D: TRBD1; CDR3: CASGLVGTGGYEQYF; DNA: TGTGCTAGTGGTTTGGTGGGGACAGGGGGCTACGAGCAGTACTTC
size: -; J: TRBJ2-1; V: TRBV4-1; D: -; CDR3: CASSQAYVGVTEQFF; DNA: TGCGCCAGCAGCCAAGCTTACGTGGGGGTCACTGAGCAGTTCTTC
size: -; J: TRBJ1-1; V: TRBV30; D: -; CDR3: CAWGFGGTEAFF; DNA: TGTGCCTGGGGTTTCGGGGGAACTGAAGCTTTCTTT
size: -; J: TRBJ1-1; V: TRBV19; D: -; CDR3: CASRTDLEGTEAFF; DNA: TGTGCCAGTAGAACGGACCTCGAGGGCACTGAAGCTTTCTTT
size: -; J: TRBJ1-2; V: TRBV4-3; D: -; CDR3: CASSQEGAETSYGYTF; DNA: TGCGCCAGCAGCCAAGAGGGAGCAGAAACCTCCTATGGCTACACCTTC
size: -; J: TRBJ2-7; V: TRBV6-6; D: -; CDR3: CASSHTGDISYEQYF; DNA: TGTGCCAGCAGCCACACCGGGGACATCTCCTACGAGCAGTACTTC